The entry below gives a single TCR beta chain sequence along with its context. This sample stems from a study of blood T cell repertoires in COVID-19. Study summary: Sample material is recorded as cDNA or gDNA derived from T cells, B-cell-depleted T cells, or PBMCs.

The CDR3 has 16 residues. The J segment lost 4 bases and the V segment lost 4 bases, leaving 9 bases of the junction unmatched. The germline V gene has CDR1 SGHRS and CDR2 YFSETQ. Here immunoSEQ multiplex PCR was the method, and the copy in TCRdb shows in-frame clones only, minus some. The profile shows tens of thousands of clones, approximately 90% of them singletons. V usage is TRBV5-1 and J usage is TRBJ2-3, with 10 bases identical to TRBD2. Sample: peripheral blood. This TCR was recovered from a human donor in a cohort sampled during active COVID-19. The CDR3 protein is CASSPASGGGADTQYF. In DNA form, the CDR3 reads TGCGCCAGCAGCCCCGCCAGCGGGGGGGGCGCAGATACGCAGTATTTT.